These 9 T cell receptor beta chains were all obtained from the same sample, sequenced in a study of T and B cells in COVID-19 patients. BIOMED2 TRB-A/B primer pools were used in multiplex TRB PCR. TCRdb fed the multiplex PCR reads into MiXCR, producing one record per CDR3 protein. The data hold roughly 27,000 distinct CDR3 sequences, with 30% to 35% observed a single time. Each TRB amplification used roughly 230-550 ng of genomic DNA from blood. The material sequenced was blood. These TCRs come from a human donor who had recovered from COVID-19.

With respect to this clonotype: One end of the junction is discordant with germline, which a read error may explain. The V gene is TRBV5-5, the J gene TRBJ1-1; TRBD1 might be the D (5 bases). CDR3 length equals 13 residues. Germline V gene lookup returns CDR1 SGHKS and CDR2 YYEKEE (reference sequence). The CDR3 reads CASSWDSNTEAFF. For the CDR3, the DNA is TGCGCCAGCAGCTGGGACTCAAACACTGAAGCTTTCTTT.

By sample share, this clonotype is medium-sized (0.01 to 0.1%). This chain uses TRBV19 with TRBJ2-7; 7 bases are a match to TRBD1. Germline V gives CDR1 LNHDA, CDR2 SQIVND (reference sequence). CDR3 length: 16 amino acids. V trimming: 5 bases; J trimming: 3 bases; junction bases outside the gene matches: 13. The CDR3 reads CASSPTRTGQNYEQYF. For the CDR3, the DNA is TGTGCCAGTAGTCCGACCCGGACAGGCCAAAACTACGAGCAGTACTTC.

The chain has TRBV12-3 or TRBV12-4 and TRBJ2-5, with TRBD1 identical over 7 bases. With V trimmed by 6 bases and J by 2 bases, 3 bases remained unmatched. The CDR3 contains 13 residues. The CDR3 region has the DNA TGTGCCAGCAGCCCGACAGGGCAAGAGACCCAGTACTTC. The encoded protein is CASSPTGQETQYF.

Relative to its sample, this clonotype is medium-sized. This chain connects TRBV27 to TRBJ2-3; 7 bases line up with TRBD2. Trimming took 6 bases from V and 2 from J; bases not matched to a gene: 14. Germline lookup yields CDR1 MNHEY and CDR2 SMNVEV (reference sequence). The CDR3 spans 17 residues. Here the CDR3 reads CASSLGRTSSPTDTQYF. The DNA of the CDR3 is TGTGCCAGCAGCCTTGGGCGGACTAGTTCCCCCACAGATACGCAGTATTTT.

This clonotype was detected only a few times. CDR3 DNA sequence: TGTGCCAGCAGGTTCTCCGGGGAGCTGTTTTTT. Protein product: CASRFSGELFF. V gene TRBV6-5 combines with J gene TRBJ2-2; D is unresolved. Deletions cut 6 bases from V and 6 bases from J, with 5 bases between. Germline V lookup: CDR1 MNHEY, CDR2 SVGAGI. CDR3 length: 11 residues.

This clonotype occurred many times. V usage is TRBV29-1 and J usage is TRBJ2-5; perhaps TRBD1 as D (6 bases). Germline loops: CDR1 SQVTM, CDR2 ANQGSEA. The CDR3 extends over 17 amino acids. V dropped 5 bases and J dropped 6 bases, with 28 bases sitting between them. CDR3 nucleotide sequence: TGCAGCGTTTGCTCGCCGATCCAGAAGGGGGTCCAGCAGACCCAGTACTTC. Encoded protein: CSVCSPIQKGVQQTQYF.

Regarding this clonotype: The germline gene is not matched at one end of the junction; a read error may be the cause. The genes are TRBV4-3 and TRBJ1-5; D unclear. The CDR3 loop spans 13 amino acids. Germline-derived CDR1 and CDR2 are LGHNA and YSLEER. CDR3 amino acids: CASSQDGNQPQHF. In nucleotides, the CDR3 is TGTGCCAGCAGCCAAGACGGCAATCAGCCCCAGCATTTT.

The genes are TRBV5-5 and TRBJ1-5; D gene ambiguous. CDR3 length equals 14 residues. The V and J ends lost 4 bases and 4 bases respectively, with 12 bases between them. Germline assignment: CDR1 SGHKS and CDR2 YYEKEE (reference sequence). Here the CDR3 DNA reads TGTGCCAGCAGCCGGGCAGGTGGGAATCAGCCCCAGCATTTT. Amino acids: CASSRAGGNQPQHF.

DNA for the CDR3: TGCGCCAGCAGCGCGACAGTGAACACTGAAGCTTTCTTT. The encoded protein is CASSATVNTEAFF. The rearrangement links TRBV5-1 to TRBJ1-1; D may be TRBD1 (5 bases). The CDR3 contains 13 residues. The V gene lost 4 bases and the J gene lost 0 bases, with 7 bases spanning the gap. The germline gives CDR1 SGHRS, CDR2 YFSETQ.